This section outlines one T cell receptor beta chain sequence together with its context. This entry belongs to a study of blood T cell repertoires in COVID-19. Study at large: PBMCs, B-cell-depleted T cells, or T cells provided the cDNA or gDNA that made up the material.

Recruited during active infection, patients (from Seattle) were subsequently followed longitudinally. V lost 2 bases, J lost 8 bases, and 10 bases stayed unmatched. This CDR3 is built from 16 residues. CDR1 is LGHDT, CDR2 YNNKEL, per germline (reference sequence). Assay: immunoSEQ multiplex PCR; the TCRdb copy retains only in-frame clones and omits some. Of around 230,000 clones listed, approximately 85% are singletons. The source of this sequence is a man aged 50 or older with COVID-19, enrolled during active disease. Sequenced: peripheral blood. The chain joins TRBV3-1 (or the pseudogene TRBV3-2) to TRBJ1-2; TRBD1 aligns across 11 bases. This chain's CDR3 is CASSQNIGQGARGYTF. The CDR3 coding sequence is TGTGCCAGCAGCCAAAACATCGGACAGGGGGCGCGAGGCTACACCTTC.